This T cell receptor beta chain was observed in a study of shared clonotypes between healthy human individuals. The study's findings and limits: In general, naive subsets displayed greater estimated richness than memory subsets did.

The DNA input per sorted-subset replicate PCR was about 220 ng, corresponding to around 28,000 T cell genomes. TCRdb's table, derived via immunoSEQ multiplex PCR, lists solely in-frame clones and lacks some. The sample lists some 2,500,000 clones, roughly 90% occurring once. As regards this clone: The antigen is unknown.

This TCR came from a man younger than 35 in good health. Some clones in this sample may be carry-over from other donors' samples. Input material: naive CD4+ T cells from PBMCs. The subset denotes: CD45RA+ positively selected.

CDR3 loop: CAWSIRLAGGWETQYF. As DNA, the CDR3 is TGTGCCTGGAGTATCAGACTAGCGGGAGGATGGGAGACCCAGTACTTC. The chain combines TRBV30 with TRBJ2-5, with 13 bases aligning to TRBD2. In germline, CDR1 is GTSNPN, CDR2 SVGIG (reference sequence). The length of the CDR3 is 16 residues. Trimming at V came to 2 bases and at J to 5 bases, leaving 8 bases not matched to a gene.